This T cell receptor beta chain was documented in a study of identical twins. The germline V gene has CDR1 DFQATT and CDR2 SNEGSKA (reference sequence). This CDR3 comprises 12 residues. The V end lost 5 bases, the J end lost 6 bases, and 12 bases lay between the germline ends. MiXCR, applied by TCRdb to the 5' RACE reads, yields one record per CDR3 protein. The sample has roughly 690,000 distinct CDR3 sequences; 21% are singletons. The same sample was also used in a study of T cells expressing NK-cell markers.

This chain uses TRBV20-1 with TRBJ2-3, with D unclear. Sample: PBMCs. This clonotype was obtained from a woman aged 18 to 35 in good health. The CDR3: CSAGRIVDTQYF. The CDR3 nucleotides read TGCAGTGCTGGACGGATTGTGGATACGCAGTATTTT.